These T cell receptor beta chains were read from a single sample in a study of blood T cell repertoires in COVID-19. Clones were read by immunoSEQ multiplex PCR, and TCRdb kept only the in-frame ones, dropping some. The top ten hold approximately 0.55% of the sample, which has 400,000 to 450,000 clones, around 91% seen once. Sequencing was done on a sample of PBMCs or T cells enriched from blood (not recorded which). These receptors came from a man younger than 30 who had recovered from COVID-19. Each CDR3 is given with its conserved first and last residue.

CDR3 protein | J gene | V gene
CASSSGGQGGSPLHF | TRBJ1-6 | TRBV9
CAISGVLSGQPQHF | TRBJ1-5 | TRBV10-3
CASSQGRGSYNEQFF | TRBJ2-1 | TRBV3-1/TRBV3-2
CASSPTLGGRVTYEQYF | TRBJ2-7 | TRBV16
CSVAQQNTGELFF | TRBJ2-2 | TRBV29-1
CASSFRQNYGYTF | TRBJ1-2 | TRBV12-3/TRBV12-4
CASTTTGVYGYTF | TRBJ1-2 | TRBV27
CASSPRGLGTDTQYF | TRBJ2-3 | TRBV10-1
CASSFPNPRGKDEQYF | TRBJ2-7 | TRBV5-1
CASSLEGRATYEQYF | TRBJ2-7 | TRBV7-2
CASSPDMKTEAFF | TRBJ1-1 | TRBV5-5
CASSLAPGGHGYTF | TRBJ1-2 | TRBV7-6
CASSSGLGTGELFF | TRBJ2-2 | TRBV7-3
CASSRPGGYGYTF | TRBJ1-2 | TRBV6-5
CATTSGSTDTQYF | TRBJ2-3 | TRBV19
CASKPQGSSYEQYF | TRBJ2-7 | TRBV19
CASRYKGHRGYTF | TRBJ1-2 | TRBV12-3/TRBV12-4
CASRPGLGTGSFYGYTF | TRBJ1-2 | TRBV12-2
CASSGTISSYEQYF | TRBJ2-7 | TRBV19
CASSQVGSLSSYNEQFF | TRBJ2-1 | TRBV4-1
CASSGTSGRGSRELFF | TRBJ2-2 | TRBV9
CASGWQNTEAFF | TRBJ1-1 | TRBV27
CASSGQGASNQPQHF | TRBJ1-5 | TRBV18
CASSLAGGLPSTDTQYF | TRBJ2-3 | TRBV13
CASSWGQANQPQHF | TRBJ1-5 | TRBV7-2
CAWSPRLDNEQFF | TRBJ2-1 | TRBV30
CATSTFNQPQHF | TRBJ1-5 | TRBV15
CASRPTGFGNQPQHF | TRBJ1-5 | TRBV5-1
CASSRDSENTEAFF | TRBJ1-1 | TRBV19
CASSLRGAGETGKLFF | TRBJ2-2 | TRBV7-8
CATSDQGGYRLAGIYNEQFF | TRBJ2-1 | TRBV24-1
CASSQDGITGLPRNNEQFF | TRBJ2-1 | TRBV3-1/TRBV3-2
CASSQDYSGDAEAFF | TRBJ1-1 | TRBV4-1
CASSGTGRGPEAFF | TRBJ1-1 | TRBV2
CASSETERGSYEQYF | TRBJ2-7 | TRBV6-1
CASSAWLAGGRDWETQYF | TRBJ2-5 | TRBV2
CASSRKRGGQETQYF | TRBJ2-5 | TRBV5-8
CASSKLRDGEQFF | TRBJ2-1 | TRBV7-7
CASSPLGPPNNQPQHF | TRBJ1-5 | TRBV5-1
CASSVGPSGGEETQYF | TRBJ2-5 | TRBV9
CASSQELSTANYGYTF | TRBJ1-2 | TRBV3-1/TRBV3-2
CASSLGRGQYF | TRBJ2-7 | TRBV7-9
CASKIRVGRGFSEANTGELFF | TRBJ2-2 | TRBV21-1
CAINLPSTGTDTQYF | TRBJ2-3 | TRBV10-3
CATSDLPGGEGGELFF | TRBJ2-2 | TRBV24-1
CATSGFSQTTDTQYF | TRBJ2-3 | TRBV24-1
CASSNRGLSNQPQHF | TRBJ1-5 | TRBV27
CASSLQGAPTGELFF | TRBJ2-2 | TRBV5-1
CASSGQGRRNYGYTF | TRBJ1-2 | TRBV2
CASSSGASGQETQYF | TRBJ2-5 | TRBV27
CAWARQQETQYF | TRBJ2-5 | TRBV30
CASSLYQGSTEAFF | TRBJ1-1 | TRBV5-4
CASSAVQGTDTQYF | TRBJ2-3 | TRBV13
CASSDGTGYDNTIYF | TRBJ1-3 | TRBV25-1
CASSPGTEHYGYTF | TRBJ1-2 | TRBV9
CASTGFSGRGYYGYTF | TRBJ1-2 | TRBV19
CASSITSGSYEQFF | TRBJ2-1 | TRBV19